This T cell receptor (beta chain) was found in a study of blood T cells in healthy people across ages. Whole-study findings and limits: Estimated diversity, derived from one million T cells, was regarded as an underestimate. Donors of long life had a larger count of naive CD4+ cells and greater diversity than aged donors.

Each sample yielded at least 7 million isolated PBMCs. A second about 6 to 12 cycle PCR used barcoded and J-beta primers. Carrying 12 random nucleotides, a template-switch adaptor labeled each individual cDNA molecule. TCRdb called the 5' RACE reads again in MiXCR, with one record for every CDR3 protein. This sample has roughly 680,000 distinct CDR3 sequences, with about 50% found just once. A remark on this clonotype: Its cognate antigen is unknown.

This TCR was sampled from an elderly woman in good health. What was sequenced was blood.

Here the CDR3 reads CASSQEPGDQPQHF. CDR3 DNA: TGCGCCAGCAGCCAAGAACCGGGAGATCAGCCCCAGCATTTT. The chain joins TRBV4-3 to TRBJ1-5; D ambiguous. Germline lookup yields CDR1 LGHNA and CDR2 YSLEER. CDR3 length equals 14 residues. V was trimmed by 0 bases and J by 5 bases, leaving 8 bases between them.